One sample yielded the 29 T cell receptor beta chains listed below, sequenced in a study of CD8+ T cells in alopecia areata. Following RNA extraction, reverse transcription yielded cDNA that acted as the sequencing template. TCRdb's table, derived via immunoSEQ multiplex PCR, lists solely in-frame clones and lacks some. Of 130,000 to 150,000 clones listed, about 90% are singletons. This specimen consisted of CD8+ T cells sorted from blood, obtained at week 0. These receptors all come from a human donor with alopecia areata.

With regard to this clone: This sample also contains other DNA sequences that code for the same CDR3. The chain recombines TRBV29-1 with TRBJ1-2; D call uncertain. CDR3 size: 11 residues. The V end lost 1 base, the J end lost 4 bases, and 4 bases lay between the germline ends. Germline V gives CDR1 SQVTM, CDR2 ANQGSEA. This CDR3 is CSVEVRYGYTF. CDR3 nucleotides: TGCAGCGTTGAAGTTCGCTATGGCTACACCTTC.

The rearrangement joins TRBV13 to TRBJ2-1; D is perhaps TRBD2 (7 bases). The V end lost 10 bases, the J end lost 0 bases, and 16 bases lay between the germline ends. This CDR3 is built from 15 residues. Germline loops: CDR1 PRHDT, CDR2 FYEKMQ (reference sequence). CDR3 in amino acids: CAIHRGGVSYNEQFF. CDR3 sequence (DNA): TGTGCCATCCACCGAGGGGGGGTCTCCTACAATGAGCAGTTCTTC.

V gene TRBV7-9 combines with J gene TRBJ2-3, with D maybe TRBD2 (5 bases). V was clipped by 4 bases and J by 2 bases, with 13 bases between them. The germline CDR1 and CDR2 sequences are SEHNR and FQNEAQ (reference sequence). The CDR3 loop spans 15 amino acids. CDR3 sequence (DNA): TGTGCCAGCAGCTCGAGCCACCGGGACACAGATACGCAGTATTTT. It codes for CASSSSHRDTDTQYF.

This clone was counted only a few times. J is TRBJ2-7 and V is TRBV6-5, with no clear D. The CDR3 runs to 13 residues. Germline V gene sequence: CDR1 MNHEY, CDR2 SVGAGI. V lost 6 bases and J 0 bases, leaving 9 bases between the germline ends. CDR3 in amino acids: CASRLGYSYEQYF. CDR3 DNA sequence: TGTGCCAGCAGGCTAGGATACTCCTACGAGCAGTACTTC.

This sequence joins TRBV10-3 and TRBJ2-2; D uncertain. The ends were cut back, 3 bases at V and 4 bases at J, with 12 bases in the middle. There are 15 residues in the CDR3. Germline CDR1 is ENHRY and CDR2 is SYGVKD. CDR3 amino acids: CAISDLLDSTGELFF. Written as DNA, the CDR3 is TGTGCCATCAGTGATTTGCTGGATAGCACCGGGGAGCTGTTTTTT.

The sample holds a few counts of this clone. The rearrangement uses TRBV29-1 and TRBJ2-2; D gene uncertain. V was trimmed by 4 bases and J by 6 bases, leaving 9 bases between them. This CDR3 comprises 12 residues. The germline V gene encodes CDR1 SQVTM and CDR2 ANQGSEA. In DNA form, the CDR3 reads TGCAGCGTTGTAGTTGTCGCCGGGGAGCTGTTTTTT. This sequence encodes CSVVVVAGELFF.

The CDR3 DNA is TGTGCCAGCAGCTTAGAAGGGACAGGGGGCGGAGATACGCAGTATTTT. Its translation: CASSLEGTGGGDTQYF. This chain links TRBV7-9 with TRBJ2-3; 12 nucleotides agree with TRBD1. The length of the CDR3 is 16 residues. J lost 5 bases, V lost 1 base, and 4 bases had no gene match. The germline V gene has CDR1 SEHNR and CDR2 FQNEAQ (reference sequence).

With regard to this clone: This specimen includes other DNA sequences encoding the same CDR3. V and J are TRBV11-2 and TRBJ2-7, with 8 positions matching TRBD2. From germline, CDR1 is SGHAT and CDR2 FQNNGV. The V gene end was trimmed by 1 base and the J gene end by 2 bases; junction bases not matched to a gene: 7. The CDR3 runs 16 residues. The chain's CDR3 is CASSLVTSGPTYEQYF. CDR3 bases: TGTGCCAGCAGCTTAGTCACTAGCGGCCCTACCTACGAGCAGTACTTC.

The V gene is TRBV11-2, the J gene TRBJ2-7, with 9 positions matching TRBD2. This CDR3 region has 17 residues. Germline CDR1 SGHAT, CDR2 FQNNGV. With 3 bases clipped from V and 2 bases from J, the junction kept 11 bases outside the gene matches. The CDR3 DNA is TGTGCCAGCAGCTTGTTAGGTCGGCTAGCGGGGACCTACGAGCAGTACTTC. Protein product: CASSLLGRLAGTYEQYF.

This clone was seen a single time. The chain joins TRBV10-3 to TRBJ1-1; 8 bases map to TRBD1. The CDR3 is 13 residues long. With V trimmed by 6 bases and J by 4 bases, 4 bases remained unmatched. The germline V gene encodes CDR1 ENHRY and CDR2 SYGVKD. CDR3 residues: CAIRETGATEAFF. The CDR3 DNA reads TGTGCCATCAGAGAGACAGGGGCCACTGAAGCTTTCTTT.

The CDR3 is CSVEDSGRAAYNEQFF. The CDR3 bases are TGCAGCGTTGAAGATTCCGGGAGGGCCGCTTACAATGAGCAGTTCTTC. The rearrangement links TRBV29-1 to TRBJ2-1; 8 positions match TRBD2. Germline V gene sequence: CDR1 SQVTM, CDR2 ANQGSEA. This CDR3 comprises 16 residues. Trimming took 0 bases from V and 4 from J; bases not matched to a gene: 8.

The chain joins TRBV9 to TRBJ2-5; a possible D gene is TRBD2 (6 bases). CDR1 and CDR2 from the germline V gene are SGDLS and YYNGEE. The V and J ends lost 0 bases and 4 bases respectively, with 19 bases between them. The length of the CDR3 is 17 residues. The CDR3 sequence: CASSVEKGWRAGETQYF. The CDR3 DNA is TGTGCCAGCAGCGTAGAAAAGGGTTGGAGGGCAGGAGAGACCCAGTACTTC.

The chain couples TRBV6-1 to TRBJ2-2; 9 bases agree with TRBD1. The CDR3 contains 13 residues. The germline V gene encodes CDR1 MNHNS and CDR2 SASEGT. V gave up 11 bases and J gave up 6 bases; unmatched junction bases: 7. The CDR3 DNA follows: TGTGCCGGCGGACAGGGGCTGGCCGGGGAGCTGTTTTTT. Amino acids: CAGGQGLAGELFF.

The chain has TRBV10-2 and TRBJ2-2; unclear D gene. V lost 3 bases, J lost 0 bases, and 8 bases lay in between. CDR3 length equals 15 residues. The germline CDR1 and CDR2 sequences are WSHSY and SAAADI. The CDR3 here is CASSDLITNTGELFF. The CDR3 DNA sequence: TGCGCCAGCAGTGACCTAATAACGAACACCGGGGAGCTGTTTTTT.

The J gene is TRBJ2-7, the V gene TRBV7-9, with TRBD2 matching over 8 bases. V dropped 6 bases and J dropped 4; count of bases not matched to a gene: 8. Germline CDR1 SEHNR, CDR2 FQNEAQ (reference sequence). CDR3 length equals 14 residues. CDR3 nucleotides: TGTGCCAGCAGACAAGGCGGGGGGCGGTACGAGCAGTACTTC. Translated, it gives CASRQGGGRYEQYF.

The rearrangement joins TRBV7-9 to TRBJ2-7; D remains unclear. From germline, CDR1 is SEHNR and CDR2 FQNEAQ (reference sequence). The V end was cut by 4 bases, the J end by 5 bases, with 9 bases between. The CDR3 contains 12 residues. In nucleotides, the CDR3 is TGTGCCAGCAGCTCAAGTGTGCACGAGCAGTACTTC. Translating it yields CASSSSVHEQYF.

The V call is TRBV5-4, the J call TRBJ2-3; D not certain. Trimming cost V 5 bases and J 5 bases, with 6 bases left between them. In germline, CDR1 is SGHNT, CDR2 YYREEE (reference sequence). This CDR3 region has 11 residues. CDR3 in amino acids: CASRYEDTQYF. Written as DNA, the CDR3 is TGTGCCAGCAGGTATGAAGATACGCAGTATTTT.

V and J are TRBV15 and TRBJ2-1; 10 bases align to TRBD2. This CDR3 is 14 amino acids long. The J segment lost 8 bases and the V segment lost 6 bases, leaving 7 bases of the junction unmatched. Germline CDR1 reads LNHNV; CDR2 reads YYDKDF (reference sequence). DNA of the CDR3: TGTGCCACCAGGCTGAGCGGGAGGGTGGATGAGCAGTTCTTC. Protein product: CATRLSGRVDEQFF.

The chain links TRBV5-1 to TRBJ1-1, with TRBD1 matching 9 bases. Germline CDR1 SGHRS, CDR2 YFSETQ. This CDR3 has 15 amino acids. V was clipped by 3 bases and J by 4 bases; unmatched bases: 7. The CDR3 is CASSWRGQGGTEAFF. The DNA of the CDR3 is TGCGCCAGCAGCTGGCGGGGACAGGGAGGCACTGAAGCTTTCTTT.

V is TRBV5-4 and J is TRBJ2-7; 7 bases line up with TRBD2. CDR3 length equals 15 residues. CDR1 and CDR2 (germline): SGHNT, YYREEE (reference sequence). V was pared by 0 bases and J by 6 bases, with 9 bases of the junction left unmatched. CDR3 in DNA: TGTGCCAGCAGCTTGGCAGCGGGAACTTACCCCGAGCAGTACTTC. Protein: CASSLAAGTYPEQYF.

The sample holds one count of this clone. The chain employs TRBV5-6 and TRBJ2-1; the D is unclear. Trimming took off 0 bases at V and 6 bases at J, with 13 bases between the two ends. In germline, CDR1 is SGHDT, CDR2 YYEEEE. The CDR3 sequence is 15 residues long. CDR3 sequence reads: CASSLGYPNPNEQFF. CDR3 bases: TGTGCCAGCAGCTTGGGATACCCGAACCCCAATGAGCAGTTCTTC.

This clone appeared a single time. CDR3 sequence: CSVDSGGEQYF. The CDR3 DNA follows: TGCAGCGTTGATTCCGGGGGCGAGCAGTACTTC. The rearrangement uses TRBV29-1 and TRBJ2-7; TRBD2 might be the D (6 bases). V dropped 3 bases and J dropped 6 bases, with 9 bases sitting between them. The CDR3 covers 11 residues. Germline V lookup: CDR1 SQVTM, CDR2 ANQGSEA.

This clone appeared a few times. V gene TRBV27 combines with J gene TRBJ1-6; weak D call: TRBD1 (5 bases). This CDR3 has 15 amino acids. Germline V gene sequence: CDR1 MNHEY, CDR2 SMNVEV (reference sequence). Trimming removed 5 bases from V and 7 bases from J, with 15 bases in between. The CDR3 coding sequence is TGTGCCAGCAGTCCCATTGCAGGGACGAATTCACCCCTCCACTTT. This codes for CASSPIAGTNSPLHF.

The chain couples TRBV7-9 to TRBJ1-1; tentatively, D is TRBD1 (6 bases). Trimming pared 8 bases from V and 0 bases from J, leaving 16 bases between. The germline CDR1 and CDR2 sequences are SEHNR and FQNEAQ (reference sequence). CDR3 length: 15 amino acids. The CDR3 region is CASGDTGTLNTEAFF. CDR3 coding DNA: TGTGCCAGCGGAGATACAGGGACCCTGAACACTGAAGCTTTCTTT.

This clone has just one count. This chain uses TRBV4-1 with TRBJ2-1, with a possible D match to TRBD2 (7 bases). Germline loops: CDR1 MGHRA, CDR2 YSYEKL. This CDR3 has 18 amino acids. Trimming stripped 0 bases from V and 1 base from J, with 16 bases between. CDR3 nucleotides: TGCGCCAGCAGCCAAGAAGGCTTCGCGGGGGCTTCCTACAATGAGCAGTTCTTC. This translates into CASSQEGFAGASYNEQFF.

J is TRBJ2-1 and V is TRBV7-9; possible D gene TRBD2, 5 bases. The CDR3 spans 11 residues. From germline, CDR1 is SEHNR and CDR2 FQNEAQ (reference sequence). Trimming shortened V by 9 bases and J by 7 bases, and 10 bases separated the two germline ends. The CDR3 nucleotides read TGTGCCAGGGGAGCAAATAATGAGCAGTTCTTC. Its protein product is CARGANNEQFF.

This clone was counted once. The chain is built from TRBV19 and TRBJ2-7; TRBD2 agrees at 8 bases. V dropped 7 bases and J dropped 5; count of bases not matched to a gene: 7. Per the germline V gene, CDR1 is LNHDA and CDR2 is SQIVND (reference sequence). The CDR3 is made up of 13 amino acids. CDR3 nucleotide sequence: TGTGCCAGTAATATCGCGGGGGGCAACGAGCAGTACTTC. Translation: CASNIAGGNEQYF.

V is TRBV6-5 and J is TRBJ1-3, with D possibly TRBD1 on 5 matching bases. V was pared by 3 bases and J by 4 bases, with 16 bases between. This CDR3 has 16 residues. Germline CDR1 reads MNHEY; CDR2 reads SVGAGI. CDR3 sequence: CASSYKGVDGGNTIYF. The CDR3 DNA reads TGTGCCAGCAGTTATAAAGGGGTGGACGGAGGAAACACCATATATTTT.

J is TRBJ1-1 and V is TRBV30; unclear D gene. CDR3 length: 12 amino acids. Trimming left V 2 bases short and J 1 base short, with 5 bases between. Looked up from germline, CDR1 is GTSNPN and CDR2 is SVGIG (reference sequence). As DNA, the CDR3 is TGTGCCTGGAGTTGGGGGAACACTGAAGCTTTCTTT. As protein: CAWSWGNTEAFF.